These 13 T cell receptor beta chains share one sample of origin, sequenced in a study of T cell responses to AZD1222 COVID-19 vaccine. Libraries were prepared by immunoSEQ multiplex PCR; TCRdb keeps only in-frame clonotypes and omits some of them. The table records 150,000 to 200,000 clones, 85% to 90% of them present only once. The sample was peripheral blood, taken on day 0 of AZD1222 vaccination. The receptors shown here come from an adult in good health.

V is TRBV4-1 and J is TRBJ1-1; unclear D gene. The length of the CDR3 is 15 residues. Germline V gives CDR1 MGHRA, CDR2 YSYEKL. Deletions cut 4 bases from V and 1 base from J, with 13 bases between. CDR3 amino acids: CASSPPEKQNTEAFF. CDR3 DNA sequence: TGCGCCAGCAGCCCCCCAGAAAAGCAGAACACTGAAGCTTTCTTT.

The chain is built from TRBV6-5 and TRBJ2-7; D unclear. The CDR3 is 14 amino acids. From germline, CDR1 is MNHEY and CDR2 SVGAGI. Trimming took off 4 bases at V and 0 bases at J, with 10 bases between the two ends. The CDR3 bases are TGTGCCAGCAGTTCCTTCTCTTTCTCCTACGAGCAGTACTTC. Amino acids: CASSSFSFSYEQYF.

This chain links TRBV7-2 with TRBJ2-2, with 7 bases matching TRBD2. J lost 2 bases, V lost 3 bases, and 3 bases had no gene match. Germline CDR1 SGHTA, CDR2 FQGNSA. This CDR3 is built from 15 residues. CDR3 sequence reads: CASSLGTTNTGELFF. CDR3 bases: TGTGCCAGCAGCTTGGGGACTACAAACACCGGGGAGCTGTTTTTT.

The chain joins TRBV6-4 to TRBJ2-1; D is possibly TRBD2 (7 bases). This CDR3 has 16 residues. Germline V gene data show CDR1 as MRHNA and CDR2 as SNTAGT. Deletions cut 3 bases from V and 0 bases from J, with 12 bases between. The CDR3 DNA reads as TGTGCCAGCAGTGATGGGGGGGCCGGCTCCTACAATGAGCAGTTCTTC. Translating it yields CASSDGGAGSYNEQFF.

CDR3 in amino acids: CASGRPREGSRQYF. CDR3 coding DNA: TGCGCCAGCGGAAGGCCACGGGAGGGCTCAAGGCAGTACTTC. V and J are TRBV10-2 and TRBJ2-7, with 8 bases aligning to TRBD2. CDR1 is WSHSY, CDR2 SAAADI, per germline. V dropped 8 bases and J dropped 9; count of bases not matched to a gene: 15. The CDR3 covers 14 residues.

The chain joins TRBV19 to TRBJ1-3, with D maybe TRBD1 (6 bases). Germline CDR1 is LNHDA and CDR2 is SQIVND (reference sequence). The CDR3 is 14 residues long. Trimming left V 8 bases short and J 2 bases short, with 13 bases between. CDR3 loop: CASLKQGTGNTIYF. CDR3 nucleotide sequence: TGTGCCAGTCTTAAACAGGGAACTGGAAACACCATATATTTT.

The chain carries TRBV19 and TRBJ1-1; D call uncertain. The CDR3 loop spans 12 amino acids. The germline CDR1 and CDR2 sequences are LNHDA and SQIVND (reference sequence). Between the trimmed V and J ends, which lost 3 bases and 7 bases, there was a span of 9 bases. CDR3 loop: CASSILTGEAFF. The CDR3 DNA reads TGTGCCAGTAGTATCTTAACCGGTGAAGCTTTCTTT.

The chain links TRBV27 to TRBJ2-1; TRBD2 aligns across 9 bases. Looked up from germline, CDR1 is MNHEY and CDR2 is SMNVEV (reference sequence). The V and J ends lost 8 bases and 9 bases, in that order; junction bases with no gene match: 11. This CDR3 is built from 14 residues. CDR3 nucleotides: TGTGCCAGCCGCCAGGCGGGGGGGCTACCTGAGCAGTTCTTC. Translation gives CASRQAGGLPEQFF.

V is TRBV18 and J is TRBJ1-6; a weak D match, TRBD1 (6 bases). This CDR3 is 16 amino acids long. Germline CDR1 KGHSH, CDR2 LQKENI. V was shortened by 1 base and J by 8 bases, with 15 bases between the two germline ends. For the CDR3, the DNA is TGTGCCAGCTCACCACTCCCGACAGGCGGGGATTCACCCCTCCACTTT. Residues: CASSPLPTGGDSPLHF.

The chain combines TRBV14 with TRBJ2-7; 13 nucleotides line up with TRBD2. The V gene end was trimmed by 1 base and the J gene end by 6 bases; junction bases not matched to a gene: 6. The CDR3 totals 16 residues. Germline V gives CDR1 SGHDN, CDR2 FVKESK. The CDR3 sequence is CASSQGLRLAGGEQYF. As DNA, the CDR3 is TGTGCCAGCAGCCAAGGACTAAGACTAGCGGGAGGCGAGCAGTACTTC.

The chain employs TRBV28 and TRBJ2-4; no firm D call. Per germline, CDR1 MDHEN and CDR2 SYDVKM. The CDR3 consists of 19 residues. Deletions cut 3 bases from V and 0 bases from J, with 21 bases between. CDR3 sequence: CASSFRPLSESLAKNIQYF. The CDR3 region has the DNA TGTGCCAGCAGTTTCCGCCCCCTCAGTGAGTCCTTAGCCAAAAACATTCAGTACTTC.

The J gene is TRBJ1-5, the V gene TRBV28, with a weak D call TRBD1 (5 bases). This CDR3 has 14 residues. The V end lost 7 bases, the J end lost 0 bases, and 10 bases lay between the germline ends. Germline CDR1 MDHEN, CDR2 SYDVKM. The CDR3 loop reads CASKVGVSNQPQHF. Here the CDR3 DNA reads TGTGCCAGCAAGGTAGGGGTTAGCAATCAGCCCCAGCATTTT.

The chain links TRBV11-2 to TRBJ1-1; perhaps TRBD1 as D (5 bases). Germline-derived CDR1 and CDR2 are SGHAT and FQNNGV. The CDR3 contains 15 residues. V gave up 0 bases and J gave up 2 bases, with 10 bases separating them. CDR3 nucleotides: TGTGCCAGCAGCTTAGAAAGACAGCTTAACACTGAAGCTTTCTTT. This translates into CASSLERQLNTEAFF. The whole variable domain, remainder taken from reference TRBV11-2 and TRBJ1-1, is EAGVAQSPRYKIIEKRQSVAFWCNPISGHATLYWYQQILGQGPKLLIQFQNNGVVDDSQLPKDRFSAERLKGVDSTLKIQPAKLEDSAVYLCASSLERQLNTEAFFGQGTRLTVV.